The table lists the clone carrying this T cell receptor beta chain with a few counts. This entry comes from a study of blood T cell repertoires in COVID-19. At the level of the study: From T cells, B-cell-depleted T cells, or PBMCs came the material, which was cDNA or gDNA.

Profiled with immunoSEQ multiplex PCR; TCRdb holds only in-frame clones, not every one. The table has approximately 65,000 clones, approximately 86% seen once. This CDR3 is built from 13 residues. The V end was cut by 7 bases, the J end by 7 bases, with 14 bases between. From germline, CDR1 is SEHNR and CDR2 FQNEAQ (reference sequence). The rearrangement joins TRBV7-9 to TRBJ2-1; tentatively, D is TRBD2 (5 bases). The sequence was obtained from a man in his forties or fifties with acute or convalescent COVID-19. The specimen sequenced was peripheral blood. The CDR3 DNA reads TGTGCCAGCACCGACCCTCGAGGGAATGAGCAGTTCTTC. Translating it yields CASTDPRGNEQFF.